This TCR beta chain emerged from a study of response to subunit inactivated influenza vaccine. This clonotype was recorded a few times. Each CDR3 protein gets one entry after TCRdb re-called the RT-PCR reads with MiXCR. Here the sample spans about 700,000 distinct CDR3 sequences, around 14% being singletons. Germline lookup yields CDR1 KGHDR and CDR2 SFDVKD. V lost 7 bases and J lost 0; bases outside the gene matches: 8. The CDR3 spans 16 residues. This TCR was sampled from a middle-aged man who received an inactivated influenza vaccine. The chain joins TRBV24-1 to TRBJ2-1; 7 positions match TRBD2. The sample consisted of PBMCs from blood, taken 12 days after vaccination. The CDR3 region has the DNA TGTGCCACCAGGATGAACGGGGGGAGCTCCTACAATGAGCAGTTCTTC. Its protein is CATRMNGGSSYNEQFF.